Listed here are 12 T cell receptor beta chains from one sample, sequenced in a study of tumor T cells in aggressive B-cell lymphoma. TCRdb's copy holds only in-frame clones and misses some; the assay was immunoSEQ multiplex PCR. The sample lists about 7,900 clones, over 75% occurring once. Sequenced sample: tumor tissue. These receptors were obtained from an adult with diffuse large B cell lymphoma.

The CDR3 region has the DNA TGTGCCAGCAGGCTCCAGGGGGATGGTGGAAACACCATATATTTT. As protein: CASRLQGDGGNTIYF. The chain joins TRBV6-6 to TRBJ1-3, with TRBD1 matching 7 bases. CDR3 size: 15 residues. V trimming: 6 bases; J trimming: 3 bases; junction bases outside the gene matches: 8. In germline, CDR1 is MNHNY, CDR2 SVGAGI (reference sequence).

The chain combines TRBV18 with TRBJ2-1, with TRBD2 as a possible D gene (5 bases). CDR3 length equals 13 residues. From germline, CDR1 is KGHSH and CDR2 LQKENI. Trimming removed 6 bases at V and 9 bases at J, with 15 bases between. The CDR3 nucleotides read TGTGCCAGCTCCCCAGAACTTGAGGGTGAGCAGTTCTTC. Its translation is CASSPELEGEQFF.

The chain joins TRBV11-2 to TRBJ2-5; TRBD2 matches 7 bases. CDR1 and CDR2 (germline): SGHAT, FQNNGV. CDR3 length: 14 residues. Trimming cost V 3 bases and J 4 bases; bases outside gene matches: 5. The CDR3 DNA reads as TGTGCCAGCAGCTTGGCGGGGGAAGGAGAGACCCAGTACTTC. This codes for CASSLAGEGETQYF.

This chain joins TRBV7-2 and TRBJ2-2; 7 bases are shared with TRBD2. This CDR3 has 16 amino acids. CDR1 is SGHTA and CDR2 is FQGNSA in the germline V gene. J gave up 4 bases and V 1 base, and 6 bases lay outside the gene matches. CDR3 bases: TGTGCCAGCAGCTTAGAGGCGGGAGATTTCACCGGGGAGCTGTTTTTT. Amino acids: CASSLEAGDFTGELFF. The whole variable domain, remainder taken from reference TRBV7-2 and TRBJ2-2, is GAGVSQSPSNKVTEKGKDVELRCDPISGHTALYWYRQSLGQGLEFLIYFQGNSAPDKSGLPSDRFSAERTGGSVSTLTIQRTQQEDSAVYLCASSLEAGDFTGELFFGEGSRLTVL.

The chain recombines TRBV2 with TRBJ2-5; 8 nucleotides line up with TRBD1. Trimming cost V 2 bases and J 5 bases; bases outside gene matches: 7. This CDR3 region has 15 residues. Germline V gene data show CDR1 as SNHLY and CDR2 as FYNNEI. As DNA, the CDR3 is TGTGCCAGCAGTGAAACAGGGGGAGATTGGGAGACCCAGTACTTC. Translated: CASSETGGDWETQYF.

The V gene is TRBV11-2, the J gene TRBJ2-2, with TRBD2 identical over 13 bases. The CDR3 is made up of 15 amino acids. J lost 6 bases, V lost 5 bases, and 3 bases had no gene match. CDR1 and CDR2 from the germline V gene are SGHAT and FQNNGV. This CDR3 reads CASSAGLAGPGELFF. CDR3 nucleotides: TGTGCCAGCAGCGCGGGACTAGCGGGACCCGGGGAGCTGTTTTTT.

The genes are TRBV7-3 and TRBJ2-1; the match to TRBD1 covers 8 bases. The CDR3 is 14 residues long. Germline V gene data show CDR1 as SGHTA and CDR2 as FQGTGA. After removal of 5 bases from V and 4 bases from J, the junction contained 4 bases not matched to a gene. In DNA form, the CDR3 reads TGTGCCAGCAGCCAGCAGGGGGCTTACAATGAGCAGTTCTTC. This translates into CASSQQGAYNEQFF.

This chain connects TRBV7-9 to TRBJ2-7, with 8 bases aligning to TRBD2. This CDR3 contains 15 residues. The J segment lost 7 bases and the V segment lost 5 bases, leaving 13 bases of the junction unmatched. Germline CDR1 SEHNR, CDR2 FQNEAQ (reference sequence). The CDR3 loop is CASSDRTSGREEQYF. In DNA form, the CDR3 reads TGTGCCAGCAGCGACCGAACTAGCGGTAGGGAGGAGCAGTACTTC.

The chain is built from TRBV30 and TRBJ2-2; the D gene is possibly TRBD2 (6 bases). The CDR3 runs to 14 residues. V was trimmed by 4 bases and J by 4 bases, leaving 13 bases between them. Germline CDR1 reads GTSNPN; CDR2 reads SVGIG (reference sequence). The CDR3 nucleotides read TGTGCCTGGATTTCTCGCGGGGCCACCGGGGAGCTGTTTTTT. This translates into CAWISRGATGELFF.

This chain connects TRBV5-1 to TRBJ2-5; D unclear. The CDR3 has 16 amino acids. CDR1 and CDR2 from the germline V gene are SGHRS and YFSETQ. Trimming took 0 bases from V and 5 from J, leaving 17 bases between them. The DNA for the CDR3 is TGCGCCAGCAGCTTGGCGGGTCCGTACTTCGGGGAGACCCAGTACTTC. It translates to CASSLAGPYFGETQYF.

The V call is TRBV18, the J call TRBJ2-7; TRBD2 agrees at 14 bases. Germline CDR1 is KGHSH and CDR2 is LQKENI. The trim removed 3 bases at V and 4 bases at J, leaving 5 bases unmatched. The length of the CDR3 is 16 residues. In nucleotides, the CDR3 is TGTGCCAGCTCACCCGGGACTAGCGGGAGTGGTTACGAGCAGTACTTC. Translating gives CASSPGTSGSGYEQYF.

The rearrangement uses TRBV11-2 and TRBJ1-5, with 7 bases matching TRBD1. The junction had 5 bases not matched to a gene; V was cut back by 6 bases and J by 6 bases. CDR1 SGHAT and CDR2 FQNNGV come from the germline V gene. The CDR3 is 13 amino acids. CDR3 bases: TGTGCCAGCAGTAAGGGGGCAGGTCAGCCCCAGCATTTT. Amino acids: CASSKGAGQPQHF.